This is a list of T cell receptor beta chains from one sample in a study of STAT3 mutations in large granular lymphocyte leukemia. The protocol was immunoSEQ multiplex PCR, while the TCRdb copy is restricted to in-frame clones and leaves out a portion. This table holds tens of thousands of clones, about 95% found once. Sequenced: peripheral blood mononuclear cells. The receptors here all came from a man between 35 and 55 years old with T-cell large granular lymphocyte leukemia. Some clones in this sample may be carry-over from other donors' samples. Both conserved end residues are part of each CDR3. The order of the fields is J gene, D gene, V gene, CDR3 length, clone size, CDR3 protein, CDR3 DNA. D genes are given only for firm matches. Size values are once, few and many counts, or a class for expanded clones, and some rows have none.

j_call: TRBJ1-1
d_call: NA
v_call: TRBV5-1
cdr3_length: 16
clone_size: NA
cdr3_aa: CASSLYGSDPGAEAFF
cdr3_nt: TGCGCCAGCAGCTTGTATGGTAGTGACCCGGGCGCTGAAGCTTTCTTT

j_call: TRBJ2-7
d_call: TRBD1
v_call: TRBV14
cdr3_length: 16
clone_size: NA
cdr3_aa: CASSHERTGGLEKQYF
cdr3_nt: TGTGCCAGCAGCCACGAACGGACAGGGGGACTCGAAAAGCAGTACTTC

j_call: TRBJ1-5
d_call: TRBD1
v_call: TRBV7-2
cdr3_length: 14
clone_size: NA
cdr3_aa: CASSRDRGNQPQHF
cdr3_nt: TGTGCCAGCAGCCGGGACAGGGGCAATCAGCCCCAGCATTTT

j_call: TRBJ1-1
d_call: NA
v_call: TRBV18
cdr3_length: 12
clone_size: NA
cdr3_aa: CASSPPGDKAFF
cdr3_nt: TGTGCCAGCTCACCCCCGGGGGACAAAGCTTTCTTT

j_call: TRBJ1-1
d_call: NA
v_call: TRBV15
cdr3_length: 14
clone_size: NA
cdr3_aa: CATSSARRVPEAFF
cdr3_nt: TGTGCCACCAGCAGTGCCCGGAGGGTCCCTGAAGCTTTCTTT

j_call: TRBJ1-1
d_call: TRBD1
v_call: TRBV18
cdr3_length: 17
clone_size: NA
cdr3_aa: CASSPYRGQWGDTEAFF
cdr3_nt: TGTGCCAGCTCACCCTACAGGGGGCAGTGGGGTGACACTGAAGCTTTCTTT

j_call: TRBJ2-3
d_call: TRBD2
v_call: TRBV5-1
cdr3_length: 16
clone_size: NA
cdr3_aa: CASSSMGRGGRDTQYF
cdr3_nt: TGCGCCAGCAGCTCTATGGGGCGGGGGGGCCGAGATACGCAGTATTTT

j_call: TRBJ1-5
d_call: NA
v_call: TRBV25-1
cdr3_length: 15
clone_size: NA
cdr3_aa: CASSEVGSGTKPQHF
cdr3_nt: TGTGCCAGCAGTGAAGTTGGGTCAGGGACGAAGCCCCAGCATTTT

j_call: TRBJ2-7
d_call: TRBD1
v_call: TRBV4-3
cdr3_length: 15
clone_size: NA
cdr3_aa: CASSQATGAAYEQYF
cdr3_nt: TGCGCCAGCAGCCAAGCGACAGGGGCGGCCTACGAGCAGTACTTC

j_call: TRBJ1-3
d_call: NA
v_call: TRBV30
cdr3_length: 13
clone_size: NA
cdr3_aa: CAWAVDSGNTIYF
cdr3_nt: TGTGCCTGGGCGGTCGACTCTGGAAACACCATATATTTT

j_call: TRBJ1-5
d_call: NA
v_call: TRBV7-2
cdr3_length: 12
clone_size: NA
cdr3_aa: CASSFSGQPQHF
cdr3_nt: TGTGCCAGCAGCTTCTCGGGGCAGCCCCAGCATTTT

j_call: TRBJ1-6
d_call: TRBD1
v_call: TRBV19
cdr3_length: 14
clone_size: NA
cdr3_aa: CASSNRGVNSPLHF
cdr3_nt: TGTGCCAGTAGTAACAGGGGCGTAAATTCACCCCTCCACTTT

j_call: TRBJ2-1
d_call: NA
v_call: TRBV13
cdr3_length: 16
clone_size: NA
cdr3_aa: CASSPRGRSSYNEQFF
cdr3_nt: TGTGCCAGCAGCCCCCGGGGCAGGAGCTCCTACAATGAGCAGTTCTTC

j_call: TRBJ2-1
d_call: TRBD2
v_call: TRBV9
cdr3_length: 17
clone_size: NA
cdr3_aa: CASSFPSGGAEHNEQFF
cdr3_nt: TGTGCCAGCAGCTTCCCTAGCGGGGGGGCGGAGCACAATGAGCAGTTCTTC

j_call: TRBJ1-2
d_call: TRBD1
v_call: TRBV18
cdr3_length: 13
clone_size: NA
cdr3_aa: CASSAGGLYGYTF
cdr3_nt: TGTGCCAGCTCAGCAGGGGGACTCTATGGCTACACCTTC

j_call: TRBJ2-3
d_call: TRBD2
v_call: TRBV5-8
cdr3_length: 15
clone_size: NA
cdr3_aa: CASSFPGLAGNTQYF
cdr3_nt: TGTGCCAGCAGCTTTCCGGGACTAGCGGGGAATACGCAGTATTTT

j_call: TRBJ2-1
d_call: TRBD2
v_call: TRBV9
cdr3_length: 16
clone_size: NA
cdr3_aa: CASSVGGGASYNEQFF
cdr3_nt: TGTGCCAGCAGCGTAGGCGGGGGGGCGTCCTACAATGAGCAGTTCTTC

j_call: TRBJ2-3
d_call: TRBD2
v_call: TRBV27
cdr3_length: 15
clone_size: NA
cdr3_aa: CASSYTGLAGVTQYF
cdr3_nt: TGTGCCAGCAGCTACACGGGGCTAGCGGGGGTTACGCAGTATTTT

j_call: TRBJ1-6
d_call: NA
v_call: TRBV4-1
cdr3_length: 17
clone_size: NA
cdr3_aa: CASSRISSGFYNSPLHF
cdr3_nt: TGCGCCAGCAGCCGTATATCGAGCGGTTTCTATAATTCACCCCTCCACTTT

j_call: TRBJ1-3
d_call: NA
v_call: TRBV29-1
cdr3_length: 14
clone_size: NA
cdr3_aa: CSVLEQGSGNTIYF
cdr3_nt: TGCAGCGTCCTTGAACAGGGCTCTGGAAACACCATATATTTT

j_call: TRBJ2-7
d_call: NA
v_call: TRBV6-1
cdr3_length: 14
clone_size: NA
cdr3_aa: CATKPGPGSHEQYF
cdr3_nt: TGTGCCACTAAACCGGGACCAGGAAGTCACGAGCAGTACTTC

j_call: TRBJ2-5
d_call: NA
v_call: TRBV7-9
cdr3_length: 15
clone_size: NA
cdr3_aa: CASSLGGSTVGTQYF
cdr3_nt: TGTGCCAGCAGCTTAGGGGGTAGCACGGTCGGGACCCAGTACTTC

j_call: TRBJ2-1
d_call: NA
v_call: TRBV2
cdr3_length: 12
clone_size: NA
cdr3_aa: CASSERDNEQFF
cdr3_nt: TGTGCCAGCAGTGAAAGGGATAATGAGCAGTTCTTC

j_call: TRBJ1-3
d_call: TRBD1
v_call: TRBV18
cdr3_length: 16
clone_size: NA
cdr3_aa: CASSPGTGASGNTIYF
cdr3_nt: TGTGCCAGCTCACCAGGGACAGGGGCTTCCGGAAACACCATATATTTT

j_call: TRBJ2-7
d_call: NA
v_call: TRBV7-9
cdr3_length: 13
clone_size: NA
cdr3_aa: CASSLGNYGEQYF
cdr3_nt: TGTGCCAGCAGCCTCGGGAATTATGGGGAGCAGTACTTC

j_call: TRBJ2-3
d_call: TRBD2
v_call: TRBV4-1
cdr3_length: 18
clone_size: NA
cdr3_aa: CASSQALGSGASTDTQYF
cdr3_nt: TGCGCCAGCAGCCAAGCTCTGGGGAGCGGGGCAAGCACAGATACGCAGTATTTT

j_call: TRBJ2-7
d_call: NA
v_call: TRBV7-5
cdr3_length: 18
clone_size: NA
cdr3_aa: CVRSSRQGRIDRVYEQYF
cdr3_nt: TGTGTCAGAAGCTCCCGACAGGGGCGGATTGATCGGGTTTACGAGCAGTACTTC

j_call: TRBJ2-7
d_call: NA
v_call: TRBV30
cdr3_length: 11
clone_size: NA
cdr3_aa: CAWTRGGEQYF
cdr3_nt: TGTGCCTGGACCCGAGGCGGAGAGCAGTACTTC

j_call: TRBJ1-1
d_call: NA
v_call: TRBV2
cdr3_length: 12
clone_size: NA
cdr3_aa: CASSDRGTEAFF
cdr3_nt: TGTGCCAGCAGTGATAGAGGCACTGAAGCTTTCTTT

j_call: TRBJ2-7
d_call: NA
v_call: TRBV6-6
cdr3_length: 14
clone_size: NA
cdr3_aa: CASIGAGISYEQYF
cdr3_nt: TGTGCCAGCATCGGGGCAGGGATATCCTACGAGCAGTACTTC

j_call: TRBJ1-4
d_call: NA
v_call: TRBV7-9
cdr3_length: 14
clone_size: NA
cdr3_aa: CASSYPGLYEKLFF
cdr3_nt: TGTGCCAGCAGCTACCCGGGGTTATATGAAAAACTGTTTTTT

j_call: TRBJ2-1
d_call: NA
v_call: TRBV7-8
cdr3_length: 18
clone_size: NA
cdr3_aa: CASSSPNVTKLSYNEQFF
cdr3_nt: TGTGCCAGCAGCTCCCCAAACGTTACAAAACTCTCCTACAATGAGCAGTTCTTC

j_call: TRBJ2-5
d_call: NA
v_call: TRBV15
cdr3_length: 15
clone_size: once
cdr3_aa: CATSREGPPWETQYF
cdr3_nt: TGTGCCACCAGCAGAGAAGGTCCTCCGTGGGAGACCCAGTACTTC

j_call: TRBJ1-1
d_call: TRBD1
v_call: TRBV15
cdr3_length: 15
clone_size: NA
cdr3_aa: CATSRDKGTGTEAFF
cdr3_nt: TGTGCCACCAGCAGAGATAAGGGGACAGGGACTGAAGCTTTCTTT

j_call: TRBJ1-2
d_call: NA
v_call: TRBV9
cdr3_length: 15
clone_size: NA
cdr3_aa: CASSHSRAFTPGYTF
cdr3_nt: TGTGCCAGCAGCCACTCCAGGGCATTCACCCCCGGCTACACCTTC

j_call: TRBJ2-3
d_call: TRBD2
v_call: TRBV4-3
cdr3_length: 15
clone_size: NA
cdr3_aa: CASSQDEGGADTQYF
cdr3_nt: TGCGCCAGCAGCCAAGATGAGGGAGGGGCAGATACGCAGTATTTT

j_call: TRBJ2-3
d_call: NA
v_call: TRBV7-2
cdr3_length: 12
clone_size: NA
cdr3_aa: CASSSRVDTQYF
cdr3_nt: TGTGCCAGCAGCTCCCGAGTAGATACGCAGTATTTT

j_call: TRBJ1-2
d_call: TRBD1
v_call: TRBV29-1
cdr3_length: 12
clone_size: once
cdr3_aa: CSVGPQGGPYTF
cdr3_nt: TGCAGCGTAGGCCCACAGGGGGGACCCTACACCTTC

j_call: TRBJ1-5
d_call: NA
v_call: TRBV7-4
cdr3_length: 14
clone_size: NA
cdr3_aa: CASSLGVGNQPQHF
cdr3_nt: TGTGCCAGCAGCTTAGGGGTAGGGAATCAGCCCCAGCATTTT

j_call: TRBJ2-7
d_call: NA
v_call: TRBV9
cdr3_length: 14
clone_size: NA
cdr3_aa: CASSVGPNSYEQYF
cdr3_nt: TGTGCCAGCAGCGTAGGGCCTAACTCCTACGAGCAGTACTTC

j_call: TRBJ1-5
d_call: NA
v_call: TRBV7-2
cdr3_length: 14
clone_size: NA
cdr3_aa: CASSPPGRSQPQHF
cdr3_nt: TGTGCCAGCAGCCCTCCGGGACGAAGCCAGCCCCAGCATTTT

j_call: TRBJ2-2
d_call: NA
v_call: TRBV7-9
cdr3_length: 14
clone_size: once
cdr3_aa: CASSSGKGTGELFF
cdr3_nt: TGTGCCAGCAGCTCAGGGAAGGGGACCGGGGAGCTGTTTTTT

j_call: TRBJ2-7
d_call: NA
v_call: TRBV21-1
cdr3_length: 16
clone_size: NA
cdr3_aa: CASSIHWNRPPYEQYF
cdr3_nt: TGTGCCAGCAGCATCCACTGGAACAGGCCTCCCTACGAGCAGTACTTC

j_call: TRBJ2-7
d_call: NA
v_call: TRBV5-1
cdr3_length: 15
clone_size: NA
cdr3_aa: CASSSDSGGSYEQYF
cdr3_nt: TGCGCCAGCAGCTCGGACTCAGGGGGGAGCTACGAGCAGTACTTC

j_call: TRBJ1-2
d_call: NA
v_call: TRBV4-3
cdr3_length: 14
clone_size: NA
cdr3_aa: CASSHHGTNYGYTF
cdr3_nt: TGCGCCAGCAGCCACCACGGGACTAACTATGGCTACACCTTC

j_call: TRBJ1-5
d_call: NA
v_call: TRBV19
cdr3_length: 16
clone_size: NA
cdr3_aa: CASSIDPRYSNQPQHF
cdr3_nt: TGTGCCAGTAGTATAGATCCACGGTATAGCAATCAGCCCCAGCATTTT